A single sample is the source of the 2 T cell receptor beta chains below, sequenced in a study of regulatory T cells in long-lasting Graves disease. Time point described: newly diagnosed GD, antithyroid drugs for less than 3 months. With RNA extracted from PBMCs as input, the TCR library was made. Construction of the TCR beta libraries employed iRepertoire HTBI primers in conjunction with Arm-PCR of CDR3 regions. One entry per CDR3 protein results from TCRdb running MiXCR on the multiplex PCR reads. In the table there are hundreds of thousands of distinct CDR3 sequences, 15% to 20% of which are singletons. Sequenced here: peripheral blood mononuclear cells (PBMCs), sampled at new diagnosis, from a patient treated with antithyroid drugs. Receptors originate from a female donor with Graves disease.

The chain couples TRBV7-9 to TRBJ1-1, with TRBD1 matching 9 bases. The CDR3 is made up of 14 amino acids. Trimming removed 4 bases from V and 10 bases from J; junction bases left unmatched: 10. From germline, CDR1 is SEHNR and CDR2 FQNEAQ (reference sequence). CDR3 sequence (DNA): TGTGCCAGCAGCTCTTCGGACAGGGGAATGACAGCTTTCTTT. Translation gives CASSSSDRGMTAFF.

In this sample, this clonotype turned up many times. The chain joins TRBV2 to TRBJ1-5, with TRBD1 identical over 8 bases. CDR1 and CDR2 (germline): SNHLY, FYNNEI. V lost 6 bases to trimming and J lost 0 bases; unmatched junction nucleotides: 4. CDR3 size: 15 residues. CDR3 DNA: TGTGCCAGCAGACGGACAGGGCCTAGCAATCAGCCCCAGCATTTT. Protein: CASRRTGPSNQPQHF.